This T cell receptor (beta chain) was sequenced for a study of beta chain features in type 1 diabetes. Study-level results: Among all four CD4+ subsets, Type 1 diabetes patients had TCRB CDR3s that were moderately but significantly shorter. These data did not resolve whether HLA type affects TCRB rearrangement.

The authors reverse transcribed all of the isolated RNA, so sequencing captured expressed TCRB transcripts. Regulatory, naive and central memory T cell samples averaged approximately 3.8 million reads. Produced via immunoSEQ multiplex PCR; TCRdb's table is partial and in-frame only. The sample yields about 160,000 clones, approximately 7.8% seen once. Markers CD45RO/CCR7/CD25/CD127/CD95/CD27 served to sort CD4+ naive, central memory, regulatory and stem cell-like memory cells. About this clone itself: Its antigen is currently unknown.

The receptor was isolated from a woman in her forties with type 1 diabetes. Sequenced input: central memory CD4+ T cells from blood.

CDR3 nucleotides: TGCAGCGTGCAAGCTAGGTTTAGCTCCTACAATGAGCAGTTCTTC. Translated, it gives CSVQARFSSYNEQFF. The chain recombines TRBV29-1 with TRBJ2-1; D call uncertain. V lost 6 bases, J lost 0 bases, and 15 bases lay in between. Germline V gives CDR1 SQVTM, CDR2 ANQGSEA. CDR3 length: 15 residues.